This TCR beta chain was recovered during a study of spatial heterogeneity in lung cancer. In the study overall: The count of detected beta-chain sequences consistently exceeded that of alpha-chain sequences.

This clonotype was recorded at least ten times. As yet, its antigen is unknown. This beta chain was picked up by a library intended for alpha chains and is off target, so its count carries little meaning. TCR cDNA molecules were tagged individually, and each one carried a unique molecular identifier. Using its own MiXCR run on the 5' RACE reads, TCRdb lists one record per CDR3 protein. The table lists about 8,100 distinct CDR3 sequences, approximately 12% of them singletons. Study-wide points: The study found that expanded intratumoral alpha and beta TCR counts tracked tumor mutation counts.

There are 15 residues in the CDR3. Trimming pared 1 base from V and 5 bases from J, leaving 13 bases between. Germline V gene lookup returns CDR1 LGHDT and CDR2 YNNKEL (reference sequence). The time point is: sample taken at primary tumor resection. Donors were roughly 70 untreated early-stage non-small cell lung cancer patients. Whole RNA, isolated from tumor, nontumor lung or frozen PBMC, was sequenced without prior sorting. The chain carries TRBV3-1 and TRBJ2-3, with D tentatively TRBD1 (8 bases). Specimen: lung tumor tissue, collected at surgery. This receptor was identified in a male donor with early-stage non-small cell lung cancer. CDR3 protein: CASSQGYRGGDTQYF. CDR3 nucleotides: TGTGCCAGCAGCCAAGGATACAGGGGGGGAGATACGCAGTATTTT.